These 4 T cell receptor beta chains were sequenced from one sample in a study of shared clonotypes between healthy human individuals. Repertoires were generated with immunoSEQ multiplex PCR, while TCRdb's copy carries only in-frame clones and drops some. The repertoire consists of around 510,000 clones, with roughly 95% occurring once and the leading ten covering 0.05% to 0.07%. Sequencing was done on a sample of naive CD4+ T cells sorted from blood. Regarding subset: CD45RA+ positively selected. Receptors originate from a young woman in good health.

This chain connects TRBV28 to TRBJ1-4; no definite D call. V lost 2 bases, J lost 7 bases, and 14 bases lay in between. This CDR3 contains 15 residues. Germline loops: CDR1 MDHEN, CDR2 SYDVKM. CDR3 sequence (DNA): TGTGCCAGCAGTTTAGGGCCCCGCCGAGGTGAAAAACTGTTTTTT. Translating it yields CASSLGPRRGEKLFF.

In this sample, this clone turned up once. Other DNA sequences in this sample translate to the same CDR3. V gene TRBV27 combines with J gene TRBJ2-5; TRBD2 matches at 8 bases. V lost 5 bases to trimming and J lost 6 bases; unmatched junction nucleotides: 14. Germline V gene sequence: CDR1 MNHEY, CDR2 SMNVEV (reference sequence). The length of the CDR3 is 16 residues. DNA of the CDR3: TGTGCCAGCAGTCCGGGGGAACGGGAGGGCGAAAAGACCCAGTACTTC. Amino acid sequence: CASSPGEREGEKTQYF.

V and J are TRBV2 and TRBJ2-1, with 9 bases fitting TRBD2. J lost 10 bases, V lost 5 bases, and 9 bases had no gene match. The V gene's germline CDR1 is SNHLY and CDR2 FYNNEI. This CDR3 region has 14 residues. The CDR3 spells CASSRTSVGDEQFF. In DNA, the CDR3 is TGTGCCAGCAGTCGGACTAGCGTGGGGGACGAGCAGTTCTTC.

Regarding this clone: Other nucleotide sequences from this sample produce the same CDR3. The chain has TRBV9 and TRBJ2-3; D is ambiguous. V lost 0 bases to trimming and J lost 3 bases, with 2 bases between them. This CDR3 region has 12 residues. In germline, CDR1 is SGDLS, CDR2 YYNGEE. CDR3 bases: TGTGCCAGCAGCGTAGCTACAGATACGCAGTATTTT. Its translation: CASSVATDTQYF.